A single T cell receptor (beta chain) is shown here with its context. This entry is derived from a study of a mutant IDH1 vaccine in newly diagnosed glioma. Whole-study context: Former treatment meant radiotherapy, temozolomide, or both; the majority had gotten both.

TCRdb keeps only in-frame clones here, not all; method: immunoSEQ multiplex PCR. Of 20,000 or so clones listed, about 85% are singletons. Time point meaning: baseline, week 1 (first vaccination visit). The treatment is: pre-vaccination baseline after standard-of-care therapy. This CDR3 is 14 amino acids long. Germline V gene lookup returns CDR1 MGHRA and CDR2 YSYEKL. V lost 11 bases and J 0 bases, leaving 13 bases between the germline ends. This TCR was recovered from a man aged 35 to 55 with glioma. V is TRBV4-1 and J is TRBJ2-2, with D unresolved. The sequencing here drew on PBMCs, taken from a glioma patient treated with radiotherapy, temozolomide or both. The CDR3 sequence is CASRTLTNTGELFF. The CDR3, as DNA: TGCGCCTCCCGGACGTTAACGAACACCGGGGAGCTGTTTTTT.